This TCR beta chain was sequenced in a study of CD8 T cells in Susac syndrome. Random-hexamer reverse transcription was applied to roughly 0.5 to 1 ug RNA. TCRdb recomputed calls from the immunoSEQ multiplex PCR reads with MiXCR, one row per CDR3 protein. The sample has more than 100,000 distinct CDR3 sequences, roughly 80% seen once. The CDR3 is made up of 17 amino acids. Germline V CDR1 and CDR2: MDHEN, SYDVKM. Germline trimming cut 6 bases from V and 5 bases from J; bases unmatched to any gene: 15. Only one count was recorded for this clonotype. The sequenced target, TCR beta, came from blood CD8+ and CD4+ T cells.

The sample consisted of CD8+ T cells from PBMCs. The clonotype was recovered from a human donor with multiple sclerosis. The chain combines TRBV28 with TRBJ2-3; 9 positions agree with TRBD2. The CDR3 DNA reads TGTGCCAGCAGCCGCCCATGGGGCGGGGGGGCGGTAGATACGCAGTATTTT. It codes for CASSRPWGGGAVDTQYF.